This T cell receptor beta chain emerged from a study of shared clonotypes between healthy human individuals. Selected positively for CCR7 and CD45RO-negative, naive CD8 cells excluded terminally differentiated effector memory CD45RA+ cells. This CDR3 region has 15 residues. Germline CDR1 reads MDHEN; CDR2 reads SYDVKM. The J segment lost 2 bases and the V segment lost 6 bases, leaving 7 bases of the junction unmatched. This table comes from immunoSEQ multiplex PCR, and its TCRdb copy is limited to in-frame clones, with some not included. The table shows about 2 million clones, with about 95% occurring only once.

The source is a man younger than 30 in good health. The sequenced sample consisted of naive CD8+ T cells sorted from blood. The chain recombines TRBV28 with TRBJ2-5; 9 bases line up with TRBD2. The CDR3 bases are TGTGCCAGCAGCCGGACTAGCGTGGGTCAAGAGACCCAGTACTTC. Translating it yields CASSRTSVGQETQYF.